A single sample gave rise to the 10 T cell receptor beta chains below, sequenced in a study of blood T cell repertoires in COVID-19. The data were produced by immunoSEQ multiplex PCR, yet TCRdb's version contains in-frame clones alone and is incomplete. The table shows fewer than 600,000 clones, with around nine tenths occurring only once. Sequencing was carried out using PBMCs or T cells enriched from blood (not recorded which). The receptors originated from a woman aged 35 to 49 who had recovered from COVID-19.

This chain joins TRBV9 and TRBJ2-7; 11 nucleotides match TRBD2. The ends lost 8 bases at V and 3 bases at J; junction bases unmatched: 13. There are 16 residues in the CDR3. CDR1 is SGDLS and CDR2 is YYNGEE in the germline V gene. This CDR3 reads CASSRTPGTSGYEQYF. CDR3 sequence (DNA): TGTGCCAGTTCCAGAACTCCCGGGACTAGCGGCTACGAGCAGTACTTC. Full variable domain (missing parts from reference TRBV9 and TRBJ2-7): DSGVTQTPKHLITATGQRVTLRCSPRSGDLSVYWYQQSLDQGLQFLIQYYNGEERAKGNILERFSAQQFPDLHSELNLSSLELGDSALYFCASSRTPGTSGYEQYFGPGTRLTVT.

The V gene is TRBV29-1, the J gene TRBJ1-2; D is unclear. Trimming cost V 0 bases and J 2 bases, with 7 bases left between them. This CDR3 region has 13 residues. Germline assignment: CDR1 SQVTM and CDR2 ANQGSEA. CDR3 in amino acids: CSVEDGLNYGYTF. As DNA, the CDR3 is TGCAGCGTTGAAGACGGACTGAACTATGGCTACACCTTC.

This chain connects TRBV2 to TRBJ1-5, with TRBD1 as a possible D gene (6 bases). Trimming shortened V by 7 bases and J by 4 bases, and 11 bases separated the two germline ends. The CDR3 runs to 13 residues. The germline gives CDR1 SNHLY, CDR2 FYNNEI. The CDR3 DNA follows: TGTGCCAGCAAAGGACAGTTTAATCAGCCCCAGCATTTT. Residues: CASKGQFNQPQHF.

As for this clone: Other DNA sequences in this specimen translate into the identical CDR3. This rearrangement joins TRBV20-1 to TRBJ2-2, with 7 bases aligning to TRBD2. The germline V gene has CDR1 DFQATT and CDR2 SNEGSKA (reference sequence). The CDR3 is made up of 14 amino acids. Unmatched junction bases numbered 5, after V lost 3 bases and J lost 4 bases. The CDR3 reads CSASRGSGTGELFF. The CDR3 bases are TGCAGTGCTAGTCGCGGGAGCGGCACCGGGGAGCTGTTTTTT.

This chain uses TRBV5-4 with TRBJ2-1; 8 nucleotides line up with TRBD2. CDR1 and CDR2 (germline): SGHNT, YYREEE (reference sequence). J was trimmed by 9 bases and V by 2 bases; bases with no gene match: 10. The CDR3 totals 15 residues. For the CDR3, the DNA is TGTGCCAGCAGCTTAGCGGGAGCGTTCTTGAGTGAGCAGTTCTTC. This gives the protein CASSLAGAFLSEQFF.

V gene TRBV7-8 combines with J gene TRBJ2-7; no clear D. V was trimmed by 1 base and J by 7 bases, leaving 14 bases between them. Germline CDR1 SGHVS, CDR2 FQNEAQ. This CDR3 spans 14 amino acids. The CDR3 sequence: CASSLESHLKEQYF. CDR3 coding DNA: TGTGCCAGCAGCTTAGAGAGCCATCTTAAGGAGCAGTACTTC.

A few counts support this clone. The CDR3 spells CASSRQGQGRVDYTF. The DNA of the CDR3 is TGTGCCAGCAGCCGCCAGGGACAGGGTCGGGTCGACTACACCTTC. The V call is TRBV7-2, the J call TRBJ1-2, with 9 bases lining up with TRBD1. The germline V gene encodes CDR1 SGHTA and CDR2 FQGNSA. The CDR3 contains 15 residues. J gave up 10 bases and V 5 bases, and 14 bases lay outside the gene matches.

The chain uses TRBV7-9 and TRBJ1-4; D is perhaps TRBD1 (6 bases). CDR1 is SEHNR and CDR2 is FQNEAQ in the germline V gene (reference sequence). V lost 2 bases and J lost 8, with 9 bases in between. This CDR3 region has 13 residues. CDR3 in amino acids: CASSLIDREKLFF. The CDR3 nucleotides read TGTGCCAGCAGCTTAATCGACAGGGAAAAACTGTTTTTT.

This CDR3 reads CASSFKTGDGDTQYF. CDR3 coding DNA: TGTGCCAGCAGCTTTAAGACAGGGGATGGAGATACGCAGTATTTT. The V call is TRBV5-4, the J call TRBJ2-3, with 8 bases fitting TRBD1. The germline V gene has CDR1 SGHNT and CDR2 YYREEE (reference sequence). The CDR3 totals 15 residues. J was trimmed by 5 bases and V by 2 bases; bases with no gene match: 7.

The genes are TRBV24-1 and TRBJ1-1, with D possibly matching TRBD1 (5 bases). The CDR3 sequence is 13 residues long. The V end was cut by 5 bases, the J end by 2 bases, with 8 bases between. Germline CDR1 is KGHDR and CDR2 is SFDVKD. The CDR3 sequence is CATSGTLNTEAFF. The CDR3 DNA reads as TGTGCCACCAGTGGGACACTCAACACTGAAGCTTTCTTT.